Each of the 5 T cell receptor beta chains below was sequenced from the same sample in a study of cytomegalovirus exposure and HLA in healthy donors. The PCR employed 60 Vbeta primers together with 13 Jbeta primers. Only in-frame clones appear in the TCRdb table, and some are missing; sequencing was by immunoSEQ multiplex PCR. This table holds more than 150,000 clones, roughly 74% found once. What was sequenced was PBMCs. All receptors derive from a woman in her thirties or forties in good health and CMV-seropositive.

CDR3 sequence reads: CASSMGQVNNYEQYF. CDR3 bases: TGTGCCAGCAGCATGGGACAGGTCAACAACTACGAGCAGTACTTC. V is TRBV21-1 and J is TRBJ2-7; TRBD1 is the table's D call, not checked against the DNA. TRBV21-1 is deemed a pseudogene. The CDR3 is 15 residues long.

Turning to this clone: Other DNA variants within this sample encode the same CDR3. The V gene is TRBV9, the J gene TRBJ2-2; 8 bases match TRBD2. The CDR3 has 16 residues. The trim removed 0 bases at V and 3 bases at J, leaving 4 bases unmatched. Germline-derived CDR1 and CDR2 are SGDLS and YYNGEE. The CDR3 loop is CASSVAGGPDTGELFF. As DNA, the CDR3 is TGTGCCAGCAGCGTAGCGGGAGGGCCCGACACCGGGGAGCTGTTTTTT.

Written as DNA, the CDR3 is TGTGCCAGCAGTTACGCCCCTAGCGGGTTACAAGAGACCCAGTACTTC. Translation: CASSYAPSGLQETQYF. The rearrangement uses TRBV6-5 and TRBJ2-5; 8 bases are a match to TRBD2. The CDR3 is made up of 16 amino acids. The V gene's germline CDR1 is MNHEY and CDR2 SVGAGI. The V and J ends lost 2 bases and 2 bases, in that order; junction bases with no gene match: 7.

This sequence joins TRBV19 and TRBJ2-6, with 8 bases lining up with TRBD2. Germline-derived CDR1 and CDR2 are LNHDA and SQIVND (reference sequence). The junction had 7 bases not matched to a gene; V was cut back by 0 bases and J by 0 bases. This CDR3 has 19 amino acids. This chain's CDR3 is CASSIEGLARISGANVLTF. The CDR3 DNA reads as TGTGCCAGTAGTATAGAAGGACTAGCCCGAATCTCTGGGGCCAACGTCCTGACTTTC. The variable domain in full, with the rest retrieved from reference TRBV19 and TRBJ2-6, is DGGITQSPKYLFRKEGQNVTLSCEQNLNHDAMYWYRQDPGQGLRLIYYSQIVNDFQKGDIAEGYSVSREKKESFPLTVTSAQKNPTAFYLCASSIEGLARISGANVLTFGAGSRLTVL.

The V and J genes are TRBV28 and TRBJ1-2; D may be TRBD1 (5 bases). The V gene lost 5 bases and the J gene lost 8 bases, with 24 bases spanning the gap. The CDR3 consists of 16 residues. In germline, CDR1 is MDHEN, CDR2 SYDVKM. The CDR3 protein is CASSNTGMEGSRGYTF. The CDR3, as DNA: TGTGCCAGCAGTAATACAGGAATGGAGGGCTCGAGGGGCTACACCTTC.